Listed below are T cell receptor beta chains from one sample, sequenced in a study of cytomegalovirus exposure and HLA in healthy donors. Only in-frame clones appear in the TCRdb table, and some are missing; sequencing was by immunoSEQ multiplex PCR. Here the sample spans over 75,000 clones, approximately 86% being singletons. What was sequenced was PBMCs. The receptor set was obtained from a man aged 25 to 40 in good health and CMV-seropositive. The CDR3 runs from the conserved cysteine through the conserved F or W. D genes are given only for firm matches. Rows may omit the clone size; those that give it use once, few, many or a size class.

clone_size	v_call	d_call	j_call	cdr3_nt	cdr3_aa
-	TRBV7-9	TRBD2	TRBJ2-7	TGTGCCAGCAGCTTAAGACGGGGCGGGAGGGCATCCTACGAGCAGTACTTC	CASSLRRGGRASYEQYF
-	TRBV13	TRBD2	TRBJ2-1	TGTGCCAGCAGCTTAGGACTAGCGGGACAACCTGAGCAGTTCTTC	CASSLGLAGQPEQFF
once	TRBV19	-	TRBJ1-1	TGTGCCAGTAGTATTAGTGGGACAACGAACACTGAAGCTTTCTTT	CASSISGTTNTEAFF
-	TRBV28	TRBD1	TRBJ1-3	TGTGCCAGCAGTGACAGGGTTGGAAACACCATATATTTT	CASSDRVGNTIYF
-	TRBV18	TRBD1	TRBJ2-6	TGTGCCAGCTCACCGAGGGACAGGGCCGCCTCTGGGGCCAACGTCCTGACTTTC	CASSPRDRAASGANVLTF
-	TRBV28	-	TRBJ1-1	TGTGCCAGCAGCTTTAGGGGCTTGAACACTGAAGCTTTCTTT	CASSFRGLNTEAFF
few	TRBV6-5	TRBD1	TRBJ2-7	TGTGCCAGCAGTTACATGGGACAGGTAACGGGCGAGCAGTACTTC	CASSYMGQVTGEQYF
-	TRBV27	TRBD1	TRBJ1-5	TGTGCCAGCAGTTTCTGGACAGGGGATGGGAGCAATCAGCCCCAGCATTTT	CASSFWTGDGSNQPQHF
-	TRBV5-1	-	TRBJ2-1	TGCGCCAGCAGCTTAACTGCTTGGGCAGGGGAGAACTACAATGAGCAGTTCTTC	CASSLTAWAGENYNEQFF
-	TRBV27	-	TRBJ2-6	TGTGCCAGCAGTTCTTGGGGGGACTCTGGGGCCAACGTCCTGACTTTC	CASSSWGDSGANVLTF
-	TRBV19	TRBD1	TRBJ1-5	TGTGCCAGTAGTAAACACGGACAGGGGAGCATCAATCAGCCCCAGCATTTT	CASSKHGQGSINQPQHF
-	TRBV11-1	-	TRBJ1-2	TGTGCCAGCGCTACCTTAGACAGCTATGGCTACACCTTC	CASATLDSYGYTF
-	TRBV4-1	-	TRBJ2-2	TGCGCCAGCAGCCCCCTTAAGGGGGCGAACACCGGGGAGCTGTTTTTT	CASSPLKGANTGELFF
-	TRBV11-2	-	TRBJ2-1	TGTGCCAGCAGCTTAGAAGTTGCGAGCTCCTACAATGAGCAGTTCTTC	CASSLEVASSYNEQFF
once	TRBV7-9	TRBD1	TRBJ1-1	TGTGCCAGCAGCTTAGGACAGGGGGAAGCTTTCTTT	CASSLGQGEAFF
-	TRBV7-9	-	TRBJ2-1	TGTGCCAGCAGCGAGACACGGTCCAATGAGCAGTTCTTC	CASSETRSNEQFF
-	TRBV29-1	-	TRBJ2-2	TGCAGCGTTGTTAGCAGGGGCACCGGGGAGCTGTTTTTT	CSVVSRGTGELFF
-	TRBV28	-	TRBJ2-7	TGTGCCAGCACCCTAGAGGCAGGGTCCTACGAGCAGTACTTC	CASTLEAGSYEQYF
-	TRBV27	-	TRBJ1-5	TGTGCCAGCAGTTGGACAGCTAAAGGCAATCAGCCCCAGCATTTT	CASSWTAKGNQPQHF
-	TRBV7-8	-	TRBJ1-4	TGTGCCAGCAGCTTAGGATACGCAGGGCCTTTTGAAAAACTGTTTTTT	CASSLGYAGPFEKLFF
-	TRBV7-9	TRBD1	TRBJ2-7	TGTGCCAGCAGCTTAGACCCGGACAGGGGATACCTATACGAGCAGTACTTC	CASSLDPDRGYLYEQYF
-	TRBV7-8	-	TRBJ2-2	TGTGCCAGCAGCCCTACAGGAGGGGAGCTGTTTTTT	CASSPTGGELFF
-	TRBV25-1	-	TRBJ1-2	TGTGCCAGCAGCGACGGACAGTATACGGGCTATGGCTACACCTTC	CASSDGQYTGYGYTF
-	TRBV5-6	TRBD1	TRBJ2-6	TGTAGAGACAGGGGGCTTTCTGGGGCCAACGTCCTGACTTTC	CRDRGLSGANVLTF
-	TRBV15	-	TRBJ2-7	TGTGCCACCAGCAGAGACCTCAGGGGCTACGAGCAGTACTTC	CATSRDLRGYEQYF
-	TRBV29-1	-	TRBJ2-5	TGCAGCGTTGCCCCGGGGGGAGGGGGGGAGACCCAGTACTTC	CSVAPGGGGETQYF
-	TRBV18	-	TRBJ2-1	TGTGCCAGCTCACCACCCCAACCGGGAGTGCGCAATGAGCAGTTCTTC	CASSPPQPGVRNEQFF
-	TRBV4-2	-	TRBJ1-1	TGTGCCAGCAGCCAACGGGGGACCTCGGGGACTGAAGCTTTCTTT	CASSQRGTSGTEAFF
-	TRBV7-6	TRBD1	TRBJ2-7	TGTGCCAGCAGCGTGGGACAGGGTAATTCCTACGAGCAGTACTTC	CASSVGQGNSYEQYF
-	TRBV18	-	TRBJ1-2	TGTGCCAGCTCACCTAACAGGGCCACGAATGGCTACACCTTC	CASSPNRATNGYTF
-	TRBV6-1	-	TRBJ2-5	TGTGCCAGCAGTGATCCCACAGGGGTGGAGGGAGAGACCCAGTACTTC	CASSDPTGVEGETQYF
-	TRBV4-1	-	TRBJ2-7	TGCGCCAGCAGCCAAGACAGGGGCTACGAGCAGTACTTC	CASSQDRGYEQYF
-	TRBV4-1	TRBD1	TRBJ2-7	TGCGCCAGCAGCCAAGAGGGACAGGGTCAGGACGAGCAGTACTTC	CASSQEGQGQDEQYF
-	TRBV4-1	-	TRBJ1-1	TGCGCCAGCAGCCGCTACTTTGGGCCCAGAACCCATTCGGAAGCTTTCTTT	CASSRYFGPRTHSEAFF
few	TRBV6-5	-	TRBJ2-1	TGTGCCAGCAGTTCGACAGAAACTATCTCCTACAATGAGCAGTTCTTC	CASSSTETISYNEQFF
-	TRBV28	TRBD1	TRBJ2-5	TGTGCCAGCAGCCCATCCTCTGGGACAGGGCATGAGACCCAGTACTTC	CASSPSSGTGHETQYF
once	TRBV28	-	TRBJ2-5	TGTGCCAGCAGTTTAAGGTCGACAGTGTACCAAGAGACCCAGTACTTC	CASSLRSTVYQETQYF
-	TRBV19	-	TRBJ2-5	TGTGCCAGTAGGAACAGGGATGGTGTGGAGACCCAGTACTTC	CASRNRDGVETQYF
-	TRBV28	TRBD1	TRBJ2-2	TGTGCCAGCAGTAAAATACAGGGGGCGTTCACCGGGGAGCTGTTTTTT	CASSKIQGAFTGELFF
-	TRBV27	TRBD2	TRBJ2-7	TGTGCCAGCAGTCCCTCTAGCGGGTCCTACGAGCAGTACTTC	CASSPSSGSYEQYF
-	TRBV28	-	TRBJ1-1	TGTGCCAGCAGTTTAAAAGGGGGCACTGAAGCTTTCTTT	CASSLKGGTEAFF
-	TRBV4-1	TRBD1	TRBJ2-1	TGCGCCAGCAGCCAAGACTGGTTTCGAGGACAGGGGGTTACCCACAATGAGCAGTTCTTC	CASSQDWFRGQGVTHNEQFF
-	TRBV5-6	TRBD2	TRBJ2-1	TGTGCCAGCAGCTGGCCTTCTAGCGGGAGGGTCTATGAGCAGTTCTTC	CASSWPSSGRVYEQFF
-	TRBV7-3	-	TRBJ2-2	TGTGCCAGCAGCCGACTTCGGGGTTCCGGGGAGCTGTTTTTT	CASSRLRGSGELFF
-	TRBV5-1	-	TRBJ2-5	TGCGCCAGCAGCCCAGGCAGCCAAGAGACCCAGTACTTC	CASSPGSQETQYF
-	TRBV28	TRBD1	TRBJ2-2	TGTGCCAGCAGGCCGGGACAGGGGAACACCGGGGAGCTGTTTTTT	CASRPGQGNTGELFF
-	TRBV29-1	-	TRBJ2-7	TGCAGCGTTGCGGCCCAGGAAGGCAACGAGCAGTACTTC	CSVAAQEGNEQYF
few	TRBV6-1	-	TRBJ2-7	TGTGCCAGCAGTGAACCCCATGGGGGCTTCAGCGAGCAGTACTTC	CASSEPHGGFSEQYF
-	TRBV28	-	TRBJ2-5	TGTGCCAGCAGAGGGGGAGTTGTTGGGACCCAGTACTTC	CASRGGVVGTQYF
-	TRBV7-9	-	TRBJ2-7	TGTGCCAGCAGCCGCCCACTGGCCTACGAGCAGTACTTC	CASSRPLAYEQYF